The clone carrying this TCR beta chain was seen ten or more times. The antigen remains undetermined. A template switching step contributed a universal primer site, while unique molecular identifiers were present in the cDNA. TCRdb reprocessed the 5' RACE reads with MiXCR, giving one entry per CDR3 protein. This table has roughly 1.6 million distinct CDR3 sequences, under 35% appearing once. After removal of 2 bases from V and 2 bases from J, the junction contained 12 bases not matched to a gene. The germline V gene encodes CDR1 SQVTM and CDR2 ANQGSEA. CDR3 length equals 16 residues. These data are taken from a study of identical twins. Study-level points and caveats: Excess sharing between twins was weaker in beta out-of-frame sequences.

All donors comprised healthy Caucasians. This clonotype originated in a newborn girl in good health. Specimen: cord blood. The V gene is TRBV29-1, the J gene TRBJ2-7; 7 bases fit TRBD1. The CDR3 reads CSVENWGDRATYEQYF. DNA of the CDR3: TGCAGCGTTGAAAATTGGGGAGACAGGGCCACCTACGAGCAGTACTTC.